This TCR beta chain was documented in a study of blood T cell repertoires in COVID-19. Study summary: T cells, B-cell-depleted T cells, or PBMCs provided the cDNA or gDNA that served as material.

Original handling: Reference gene primer amplification yielded estimated nucleated cell counts. Libraries were prepared by immunoSEQ multiplex PCR; TCRdb keeps only in-frame clonotypes and omits some of them. That table is the source of V, J and clone size, and D and trimming were worked out from the DNA. The sample has around 250,000 clones, roughly 85% seen once. This CDR3 contains 15 residues. Germline lookup yields CDR1 SGHTA and CDR2 FQGNSA. V lost 1 base to trimming and J lost 2 bases, with 11 bases between them. The table lists this clone with a few counts. The source material was PBMCs or T cells enriched from blood (not recorded which). This clonotype was obtained from a woman aged 45 to 65 with acute COVID-19. The chain combines TRBV7-2 with TRBJ1-2; TRBD1 might be the D (5 bases). The CDR3 sequence: CASSLESGVNYGYTF. CDR3 sequence (DNA): TGTGCCAGCAGCTTAGAGTCGGGGGTAAACTATGGCTACACCTTC.